Shown below are 9 T cell receptor beta chains from a single sample sequenced in a study of shared clonotypes between healthy human individuals. This table comes from immunoSEQ multiplex PCR, and its TCRdb copy is limited to in-frame clones, with some not included. This table holds around 1.6 million clones, around 98% found once. Source material: naive CD4+ T cells sorted from blood. The subset here: CD45RA+ positively selected. The receptors were sampled from a young man in good health.

J is TRBJ2-1 and V is TRBV5-1, with 8 bases identical to TRBD2. The ends lost 0 bases at V and 0 bases at J; junction bases unmatched: 2. Germline V gene data show CDR1 as SGHRS and CDR2 as YFSETQ. The length of the CDR3 is 16 residues. The CDR3 DNA is TGCGCCAGCAGCTTGGGGGGGACTAGCTCCTACAATGAGCAGTTCTTC. Translation gives CASSLGGTSSYNEQFF. Based on the CDR3 plus reference TRBV5-1 and TRBJ2-1, the full variable domain is KAGVTQTPRYLIKTRGQQVTLSCSPISGHRSVSWYQQTPGQGLQFLFEYFSETQRNKGNFPGRFSGRQFSNSRSEMNVSTLELGDSALYLCASSLGGTSSYNEQFFGPGTRLTVL.

The CDR3 loop reads CASSSPGDLSYEQYF. DNA of the CDR3: TGTGCCAGCAGTTCCCCTGGGGACCTCTCCTACGAGCAGTACTTC. The chain couples TRBV5-4 to TRBJ2-7; tentatively, D is TRBD1 or TRBD2 (5 bases each). V lost 5 bases, J lost 0 bases, and 15 bases lay in between. Per the germline V gene, CDR1 is SGHNT and CDR2 is YYREEE (reference sequence). The CDR3 consists of 15 residues.

The J gene is TRBJ2-6, the V gene TRBV19; a weak D match, TRBD1 (6 bases). The germline V and J ends were trimmed by 4 bases and 0 bases, with 22 bases remaining between them. The CDR3 sequence is 20 residues long. CDR1 is LNHDA and CDR2 is SQIVND in the germline V gene (reference sequence). The CDR3 nucleotides are TGTGCCAGTAGTAATGCCACCCCCGGGACAACTCACTCTGGGGCCAACGTCCTGACTTTC. Translating gives CASSNATPGTTHSGANVLTF.

The rearrangement joins TRBV6-9 to TRBJ2-2; D remains ambiguous. The germline V gene encodes CDR1 MNHGY and CDR2 SVAAGI. This CDR3 has 12 amino acids. Deletions cut 8 bases from V and 4 bases from J, with 8 bases between. The CDR3 is CASWSFTGELFF. In nucleotides, the CDR3 is TGTGCCAGCTGGTCTTTCACCGGGGAGCTGTTTTTT.

This chain uses TRBV10-3 with TRBJ2-1; 13 positions agree with TRBD2. The V segment lost 0 bases and the J segment 8 bases; nucleotides outside the gene matches: 10. The CDR3 totals 18 residues. The germline gives CDR1 ENHRY, CDR2 SYGVKD. The CDR3 here is CAISESTRGTSGIYEQFF. CDR3 sequence (DNA): TGTGCCATCAGTGAGTCGACAAGGGGGACTAGCGGGATCTATGAGCAGTTCTTC.

Worth noting for this clone: The same CDR3 arises from other DNA sequences in this sample as well. The chain employs TRBV2 and TRBJ2-5, with a possible D match to TRBD2 (7 bases). With 6 bases removed from V and 4 bases from J, the gap between germline ends came to 12 bases. The CDR3 loop spans 13 amino acids. Germline lookup yields CDR1 SNHLY and CDR2 FYNNEI. The CDR3 loop reads CASRRGGGETQYF. CDR3 sequence (DNA): TGTGCCAGCAGGAGGGGAGGGGGAGAGACCCAGTACTTC. Filled out from reference TRBV2 and TRBJ2-5, the complete variable domain reads EPEVTQTPSHQVTQMGQEVILRCVPISNHLYFYWYRQILGQKVEFLVSFYNNEISEKSEIFDDQFSVERPDGSNFTLKIRSTKLEDSAMYFCASRRGGGETQYFGPGTRLLVL.

The genes are TRBV2 and TRBJ1-2; D gene uncertain. V lost 2 bases and J 8 bases, leaving 9 bases between the germline ends. Germline V lookup: CDR1 SNHLY, CDR2 FYNNEI. The CDR3 sequence is 12 residues long. The CDR3 DNA is TGTGCCAGCAGTGAAATTGGTCGGGGCTACACCTTC. Its translation: CASSEIGRGYTF.

V gene TRBV2 combines with J gene TRBJ2-1; 16 nucleotides agree with TRBD2. V lost 3 bases, J lost 9 bases, and 17 bases stayed unmatched. Germline V gene data show CDR1 as SNHLY and CDR2 as FYNNEI. This CDR3 has 20 amino acids. CDR3 sequence: CASSDRQGTSGRAGFAEQFF. In DNA form, the CDR3 reads TGTGCCAGCAGTGACAGACAGGGGACTAGCGGGAGGGCGGGTTTCGCTGAGCAGTTCTTC.

The chain has TRBV19 and TRBJ2-1; 10 positions agree with TRBD2. Germline-derived CDR1 and CDR2 are LNHDA and SQIVND (reference sequence). The CDR3 length is 17 residues. The V segment lost 5 bases and the J segment 5 bases; nucleotides outside the gene matches: 12. In DNA form, the CDR3 reads TGTGCCAGTAGTCAGCGGGAGGGCTCCCTCCCCCACAATGAGCAGTTCTTC. Residues: CASSQREGSLPHNEQFF.